Shown below are 10 T cell receptor beta chains from a single sample sequenced in a study of PD-L1 blockade in urothelial cancer. Libraries were prepared by immunoSEQ multiplex PCR; TCRdb keeps only in-frame clonotypes and omits some of them. In the table there are some 77,000 clones, roughly nine tenths of which are singletons. The input for sequencing was PBMCs, taken around atezolizumab (anti-PD-L1) treatment. All receptors derive from a woman aged 70-85 years with urothelial cancer.

The chain uses TRBV6-5 and TRBJ2-7; D is unresolved. The V and J ends lost 2 bases and 3 bases respectively, with 17 bases between them. Per germline, CDR1 MNHEY and CDR2 SVGAGI. This CDR3 is built from 16 residues. The CDR3 loop reads CASSYIGEATLYEQYF. CDR3 in DNA: TGTGCCAGCAGTTACATTGGTGAGGCAACCCTCTACGAGCAGTACTTC.

The chain joins TRBV28 to TRBJ2-7; tentatively, D is TRBD2 (6 bases). Trimming shortened V by 4 bases and J by 2 bases, and 9 bases separated the two germline ends. The CDR3 is made up of 13 amino acids. Germline assignment: CDR1 MDHEN and CDR2 SYDVKM. This CDR3 is CASSWAGTYEQYF. DNA of the CDR3: TGTGCCAGCAGTTGGGCGGGAACCTACGAGCAGTACTTC.

V gene TRBV7-2 combines with J gene TRBJ1-2, with unresolved D. V lost 2 bases and J 4 bases, leaving 14 bases between the germline ends. The germline CDR1 and CDR2 sequences are SGHTA and FQGNSA. This CDR3 has 15 amino acids. The CDR3 DNA reads as TGTGCCAGCAGCTTATTTTCGCCACAGAGCTATGGCTACACCTTC. This sequence encodes CASSLFSPQSYGYTF.

The chain recombines TRBV5-4 with TRBJ2-1, with 7 bases that match TRBD1. Germline trimming cut 4 bases from V and 0 bases from J; bases unmatched to any gene: 7. Germline lookup yields CDR1 SGHNT and CDR2 YYREEE (reference sequence). The CDR3 length is 16 residues. CDR3 DNA sequence: TGTGCCAGCAGCCTGGACAGGCCGAGCTCCTACAATGAGCAGTTCTTC. Protein product: CASSLDRPSSYNEQFF.

This clone was counted once. The chain links TRBV15 to TRBJ2-6; D possibly corresponds to TRBD1 (6 bases). Trimming removed 0 bases at V and 1 base at J, with 19 bases between. Germline assignment: CDR1 LNHNV and CDR2 YYDKDF (reference sequence). This CDR3 contains 20 residues. The CDR3 loop reads CATSRDGHRVLSSGANVLTF. CDR3 DNA: TGTGCCACCAGCAGAGATGGGCACAGGGTTTTGTCGTCTGGGGCCAACGTCCTGACTTTC.

This chain joins TRBV5-1 and TRBJ2-7, with 7 bases that match TRBD2. The CDR3 covers 14 residues. The germline gives CDR1 SGHRS, CDR2 YFSETQ. V was clipped by 7 bases and J by 5 bases; unmatched bases: 12. This CDR3 reads CASEGEGSRHEQYF. The CDR3 nucleotides are TGCGCCAGCGAAGGGGAGGGGTCAAGGCACGAGCAGTACTTC. Combining the CDR3 with reference TRBV5-1 and TRBJ2-7 gives the whole variable domain KAGVTQTPRYLIKTRGQQVTLSCSPISGHRSVSWYQQTPGQGLQFLFEYFSETQRNKGNFPGRFSGRQFSNSRSEMNVSTLELGDSALYLCASEGEGSRHEQYFGPGTRLTVT.

The chain combines TRBV5-1 with TRBJ2-1; the D gene is possibly TRBD2 (6 bases). The CDR3 totals 13 residues. V lost 0 bases and J lost 9, with 10 bases in between. The germline V gene has CDR1 SGHRS and CDR2 YFSETQ. CDR3 region: CASSLGGETEQFF. The CDR3, as DNA: TGCGCCAGCAGCTTGGGGGGGGAAACTGAGCAGTTCTTC.

The rearrangement joins TRBV7-3 to TRBJ2-1; TRBD2 matches 12 bases. Germline trimming cut 5 bases from V and 5 bases from J; bases unmatched to any gene: 4. Looked up from germline, CDR1 is SGHTA and CDR2 is FQGTGA. The CDR3 runs 15 residues. The CDR3 reads CASSSGLAGNNEQFF. Here the CDR3 DNA reads TGTGCCAGCAGCAGCGGACTAGCGGGAAACAATGAGCAGTTCTTC. Drawing the rest from reference TRBV7-3 and TRBJ2-1, the complete variable domain is GAGVSQTPSNKVTEKGKYVELRCDPISGHTALYWYRQSLGQGPEFLIYFQGTGAADDSGLPNDRFFAVRPEGSVSTLKIQRTERGDSAVYLCASSSGLAGNNEQFFGPGTRLTVL.

The V gene is TRBV15, the J gene TRBJ1-1, with a tentative D call TRBD1 (6 bases). V was pared by 7 bases and J by 1 base, with 10 bases between. The germline CDR1 and CDR2 sequences are LNHNV and YYDKDF (reference sequence). This CDR3 comprises 13 residues. In nucleotides, the CDR3 is TGTGCCACCACCAGGACAGCGAACACTGAAGCTTTCTTT. It translates to CATTRTANTEAFF.

The chain employs TRBV21-1 and TRBJ1-5; the listed D gene, TRBD1, was not tested against the DNA. TRBV21-1 is listed as a pseudogene. The CDR3 covers 14 residues. The chain's CDR3 is CAYESGTGKHPQHF. The CDR3 DNA reads TGTGCTTATGAATCCGGGACAGGGAAACATCCCCAGCATTTT.